The 30 T cell receptor beta chains below all came from one sample that was sequenced in a study of CD8+ T cells in alopecia areata. Treatment specified: oral pan-JAK inhibitor, 5-10 mg twice daily. Sequencing relied on a cDNA template that was reverse transcribed from extracted RNA. The data were produced by immunoSEQ multiplex PCR, yet TCRdb's version contains in-frame clones alone and is incomplete. The top ten hold about 0.5% of the sample, which has 90,000 to 150,000 clones, 53% seen once. Here the sequenced sample was CD4+ T cells sorted from blood, taken at week 4, from a patient treated with tofacitinib. Receptor source: a human donor with alopecia areata.

V and J are TRBV15 and TRBJ1-2; a possible D gene is TRBD1 (6 bases). This CDR3 comprises 14 residues. V shed 0 bases and J shed 4 bases, with 9 bases lying between them. CDR1 is LNHNV, CDR2 YYDKDF, per germline (reference sequence). The CDR3 protein is CATSREGQPYGYTF. DNA for the CDR3: TGTGCCACCAGCAGAGAAGGACAGCCCTATGGCTACACCTTC.

The chain uses TRBV4-2 and TRBJ2-5; D is undetermined. V was clipped by 0 bases and J by 0 bases, with 8 bases between them. This CDR3 has 15 amino acids. CDR1 is LGHNA, CDR2 YNFKEQ, per germline. The CDR3 spells CASSQDWTYQETQYF. The CDR3 DNA sequence: TGTGCCAGCAGCCAAGATTGGACGTACCAAGAGACCCAGTACTTC.

This clone was recorded a few times. This sequence joins TRBV29-1 and TRBJ2-6; unclear D gene. The length of the CDR3 is 14 residues. The germline V gene encodes CDR1 SQVTM and CDR2 ANQGSEA. Trimming removed 1 base from V and 6 bases from J, with 10 bases in between. CDR3 bases: TGCAGCGTTGAAGTCAGCCAAGCGGCCAACGTCCTGACTTTC. Its translation is CSVEVSQAANVLTF.

The rearrangement joins TRBV30 to TRBJ1-5; no definite D call. V gave up 1 base and J gave up 1 base, with 11 bases separating them. The CDR3 has 15 amino acids. Germline-derived CDR1 and CDR2 are GTSNPN and SVGIG (reference sequence). CDR3 region: CAWSGNWGSNQPQHF. The CDR3 DNA sequence: TGTGCCTGGAGTGGGAATTGGGGAAGCAATCAGCCCCAGCATTTT. Looking up the rest from reference TRBV30 and TRBJ1-5 gives the full variable domain: SQTIHQWPATLVQPVGSPLSLECTVEGTSNPNLYWYRQAAGRGLQLLFYSVGIGQISSEVPQNLSASRPQDRQFILSSKKLLLSDSGFYLCAWSGNWGSNQPQHFGDGTRLSIL.

CDR3 nucleotide sequence: TGTGCCAGCAGTGGAGGGACAGGGAGCTTCTACGAGCAGTACTTC. Protein sequence: CASSGGTGSFYEQYF. The chain carries TRBV2 and TRBJ2-7; 9 bases are a match to TRBD1. Germline CDR1 SNHLY, CDR2 FYNNEI. The CDR3 has 15 residues. Losses at the gene ends were 4 bases for V and 3 bases for J; bases not matched to a gene: 7.

This clone has only a few counts. This chain joins TRBV19 and TRBJ2-7, with 9 bases identical to TRBD2. With V trimmed by 4 bases and J by 5 bases, 6 bases remained unmatched. The germline V gene has CDR1 LNHDA and CDR2 SQIVND (reference sequence). The CDR3 consists of 14 residues. CDR3 DNA: TGTGCCAGTAGTAATAGCGGGAGCGGCAACGAGCAGTACTTC. Residues: CASSNSGSGNEQYF. Filled out from reference TRBV19 and TRBJ2-7, the complete variable domain reads DGGITQSPKYLFRKEGQNVTLSCEQNLNHDAMYWYRQDPGQGLRLIYYSQIVNDFQKGDIAEGYSVSREKKESFPLTVTSAQKNPTAFYLCASSNSGSGNEQYFGPGTRLTVT.

This chain joins TRBV5-6 and TRBJ2-1, with D uncertain. V lost 1 base to trimming and J lost 1 base, with 15 bases between them. This CDR3 is built from 17 residues. From germline, CDR1 is SGHDT and CDR2 YYEEEE. The CDR3 bases are TGTGCCAGCAGCTTGTTGGGGTGGAGCGCATCCTACAATGAGCAGTTCTTC. It is translated as CASSLLGWSASYNEQFF.

This clone was observed a few times. The identical CDR3 is also encoded by other nucleotide sequences in the sample. The V and J genes are TRBV5-1 and TRBJ2-3; D unclear. Germline lookup yields CDR1 SGHRS and CDR2 YFSETQ. The CDR3 has 12 amino acids. The V end lost 0 bases, the J end lost 3 bases, and 2 bases lay between the germline ends. CDR3 sequence reads: CASSLDTDTQYF. The CDR3 DNA reads as TGCGCCAGCAGCTTGGATACAGATACGCAGTATTTT. The complete variable domain, with remaining parts taken from reference TRBV5-1 and TRBJ2-3, reads KAGVTQTPRYLIKTRGQQVTLSCSPISGHRSVSWYQQTPGQGLQFLFEYFSETQRNKGNFPGRFSGRQFSNSRSEMNVSTLELGDSALYLCASSLDTDTQYFGPGTRLTVL.

This clone was detected only a few times. The gene calls are TRBV2 and TRBJ2-7, with D unresolved. The V and J ends lost 2 bases and 1 base respectively, with 9 bases between them. Germline V CDR1 and CDR2: SNHLY, FYNNEI. The CDR3 length is 14 residues. The CDR3 DNA reads as TGTGCCAGCAGTGAAACTACAAGATCCTACGAGCAGTACTTC. Translating it yields CASSETTRSYEQYF.

V gene TRBV30 combines with J gene TRBJ2-7; D may be TRBD1 (5 bases). V was cut by 0 bases and J by 6 bases, with 12 bases left in between. There are 13 residues in the CDR3. Germline CDR1 GTSNPN, CDR2 SVGIG (reference sequence). CDR3 in amino acids: CAWSVPPGPEQYF. The CDR3 DNA sequence: TGTGCCTGGAGTGTACCCCCAGGGCCCGAGCAGTACTTC.

The gene calls are TRBV18 and TRBJ2-3, with D tentatively TRBD1 or TRBD2 (5 bases each). V was shortened by 3 bases and J by 10 bases, with 17 bases between the two germline ends. Per germline, CDR1 KGHSH and CDR2 LQKENI. This CDR3 comprises 14 residues. The CDR3 spells CASSPGLTEEAQYF. The CDR3 region has the DNA TGTGCCAGCTCACCCGGATTGACAGAGGAGGCGCAGTATTTT.

The chain carries TRBV6-1 and TRBJ2-1; D is uncertain. CDR3 length equals 15 residues. Germline V gene data show CDR1 as MNHNS and CDR2 as SASEGT. Trimming left V 6 bases short and J 2 bases short, with 14 bases between. The CDR3 spells CASSWTSPPYNEQFF. CDR3 DNA sequence: TGTGCCAGCAGCTGGACCTCACCTCCCTACAATGAGCAGTTCTTC.

The rearrangement links TRBV5-1 to TRBJ2-2, with D perhaps matching TRBD2 (6 bases). V lost 7 bases and J 4 bases, leaving 14 bases between the germline ends. The CDR3 consists of 14 residues. Germline-derived CDR1 and CDR2 are SGHRS and YFSETQ. This CDR3 is CASHSGAVTGELFF. The CDR3 DNA is TGCGCCAGCCACTCGGGAGCTGTCACCGGGGAGCTGTTTTTT.

In the case of this clone: The junction differs from germline at one of its ends, possibly a read error. The V and J genes are TRBV5-1 and TRBJ2-5; D unclear. From germline, CDR1 is SGHRS and CDR2 YFSETQ. The length of the CDR3 is 14 residues. CDR3 coding DNA: TGCGCCAGCAGCTACCCCGGGCCGGAAGAGGCCCAGTACTTC. This gives the protein CASSYPGPEEAQYF.

This clone was observed a handful of times. The V gene is TRBV6-5, the J gene TRBJ2-7; 9 bases are shared with TRBD1. The CDR3 consists of 14 residues. J gave up 5 bases and V 6 bases, and 8 bases lay outside the gene matches. Germline CDR1 and CDR2: MNHEY and SVGAGI. This CDR3 is CASRHGTGRDEQYF. The CDR3 DNA sequence: TGTGCCAGCAGACACGGGACAGGGAGGGACGAGCAGTACTTC.

This chain links TRBV15 with TRBJ1-5; a weak D match, TRBD1 (6 bases). Germline CDR1 LNHNV, CDR2 YYDKDF (reference sequence). The CDR3 totals 15 residues. The V gene lost 5 bases and the J gene lost 0 bases, with 11 bases spanning the gap. CDR3 nucleotide sequence: TGTGCCACCAGCGGGGGGACAACTAGCAATCAGCCCCAGCATTTT. Its protein is CATSGGTTSNQPQHF.

This clone was seen more than once but under ten times. J is TRBJ2-2 and V is TRBV10-2; 10 bases agree with TRBD1. The CDR3 has 13 residues. Per germline, CDR1 WSHSY and CDR2 SAAADI. The trim removed 7 bases at V and 7 bases at J, leaving 3 bases unmatched. The CDR3 loop reads CASKGQGFGELFF. The CDR3 DNA follows: TGCGCCAGCAAGGGACAGGGGTTCGGGGAGCTGTTTTTT.

The J gene is TRBJ1-2, the V gene TRBV29-1, with D unresolved. CDR3 size: 12 residues. Germline CDR1 and CDR2: SQVTM and ANQGSEA. V was shortened by 4 bases and J by 6 bases, with 12 bases between the two germline ends. The CDR3 loop is CSVVSQDHGYTF. CDR3 DNA: TGCAGCGTTGTGAGTCAGGATCATGGCTACACCTTC.

The sample holds a few counts of this clone. The chain recombines TRBV10-3 with TRBJ2-4; D is unresolved. There are 12 residues in the CDR3. The V gene's germline CDR1 is ENHRY and CDR2 SYGVKD. With 3 bases removed from V and 11 bases from J, the gap between germline ends came to 11 bases. The CDR3 nucleotides read TGTGCCATCAGTGACCCCCAGAATGTTCAGTACTTC. Translating it yields CAISDPQNVQYF.

This chain uses TRBV30 with TRBJ2-1; TRBD2 matches at 16 bases. The CDR3 is 15 amino acids. The J segment lost 12 bases and the V segment lost 0 bases, leaving 5 bases of the junction unmatched. CDR1 is GTSNPN and CDR2 is SVGIG in the germline V gene (reference sequence). The CDR3 spells CAWSVGTSGGALQFF. CDR3 coding DNA: TGTGCCTGGAGTGTCGGGACTAGCGGGGGGGCCCTGCAGTTCTTC.

The rearrangement joins TRBV29-1 to TRBJ1-1, with a tentative D call TRBD1 (5 bases). Germline-derived CDR1 and CDR2 are SQVTM and ANQGSEA. The CDR3 length is 15 residues. V was trimmed by 6 bases and J by 0 bases, leaving 17 bases between them. The CDR3 DNA reads as TGCAGCGTCCTTCGGACTCTGGGGCTGAACACTGAAGCTTTCTTT. Translated: CSVLRTLGLNTEAFF.

V and J are TRBV7-9 and TRBJ1-2, with unresolved D. Germline assignment: CDR1 SEHNR and CDR2 FQNEAQ (reference sequence). Trimming removed 5 bases at V and 4 bases at J, with 14 bases between. This CDR3 comprises 14 residues. CDR3 amino acids: CASSPQRTAYGYTF. DNA of the CDR3: TGTGCCAGCAGCCCGCAACGGACGGCCTATGGCTACACCTTC.

This clone showed up just a few times. The chain employs TRBV19 and TRBJ1-2, with 7 bases aligning to TRBD1. This CDR3 contains 13 residues. After removal of 3 bases from V and 7 bases from J, the junction contained 5 bases not matched to a gene. Germline V gene sequence: CDR1 LNHDA, CDR2 SQIVND (reference sequence). CDR3 nucleotide sequence: TGTGCCAGTAGTATGATAGGGGGCAGTGGCTACACCTTC. It translates to CASSMIGGSGYTF.

A note on this clone: This specimen includes other DNA sequences encoding the same CDR3. V and J are TRBV29-1 and TRBJ2-2; 7 bases fit TRBD2. Trimming at V came to 4 bases and at J to 6 bases, leaving 2 bases not matched to a gene. The germline CDR1 and CDR2 sequences are SQVTM and ANQGSEA. This CDR3 has 12 amino acids. CDR3 residues: CSVGREAGELFF. The CDR3 DNA reads TGCAGCGTTGGCCGGGAGGCCGGGGAGCTGTTTTTT.

This clone has more than one count but fewer than ten. The V and J genes are TRBV29-1 and TRBJ1-1; 8 positions match TRBD1. The CDR3 spans 13 residues. Trimming at V came to 7 bases and at J to 1 base, leaving 5 bases not matched to a gene. Germline CDR1 is SQVTM and CDR2 is ANQGSEA. As DNA, the CDR3 is TGCAGCGCTGGGGACAGGAGGAACACTGAAGCTTTCTTT. Protein product: CSAGDRRNTEAFF. The complete variable domain, with remaining parts taken from reference TRBV29-1 and TRBJ1-1, reads SAVISQKPSRDICQRGTSLTIQCQVDSQVTMMFWYRQQPGQSLTLIATANQGSEATYESGFVIDKFPISRPNLTFSTLTVSNMSPEDSSIYLCSAGDRRNTEAFFGQGTRLTVV.

This clone was recorded a few times. V usage is TRBV5-1 and J usage is TRBJ2-5, with 11 bases aligning to TRBD2. This CDR3 has 16 amino acids. J was trimmed by 2 bases and V by 4 bases; bases with no gene match: 7. Germline CDR1 is SGHRS and CDR2 is YFSETQ. The CDR3 coding sequence is TGCGCCAGCAGCCACCCCTCTAGCGGGGGGCAAGAGACCCAGTACTTC. It specifies CASSHPSSGGQETQYF.

The V and J genes are TRBV15 and TRBJ1-5; the D is unclear. Germline loops: CDR1 LNHNV, CDR2 YYDKDF (reference sequence). V shed 2 bases and J shed 3 bases, with 2 bases lying between them. The CDR3 extends over 12 amino acids. The CDR3 loop is CATSRYNQPQHF. The CDR3 DNA follows: TGTGCCACCAGCAGATACAATCAGCCCCAGCATTTT.

This clone occurred a few times. This chain uses TRBV6-5 with TRBJ2-3; tentatively, D is TRBD1 (5 bases). The CDR3 runs 15 residues. V was shortened by 6 bases and J by 1 base, with 14 bases between the two germline ends. Germline V lookup: CDR1 MNHEY, CDR2 SVGAGI. The DNA for the CDR3 is TGTGCCAGCAGCCCCCAGGGCTGGGGCACAGATACGCAGTATTTT. Protein product: CASSPQGWGTDTQYF.

CDR3 nucleotides: TGTGCCAGCAGCCTCCCGGGACTAGCGGGAGAGACCCAGTACTTC. As protein: CASSLPGLAGETQYF. J is TRBJ2-5 and V is TRBV5-6; TRBD2 matches 12 bases. The CDR3 extends over 15 amino acids. Trimming at V came to 4 bases and at J to 4 bases, leaving 5 bases not matched to a gene. Germline V gene data show CDR1 as SGHDT and CDR2 as YYEEEE.

The chain is built from TRBV7-2 and TRBJ2-2; D uncertain. Germline-derived CDR1 and CDR2 are SGHTA and FQGNSA. Trimming took 0 bases from V and 4 from J, leaving 6 bases between them. The CDR3 totals 14 residues. The CDR3 coding sequence is TGTGCCAGCAGCTTAGCAGGGATCACCGGGGAGCTGTTTTTT. Protein product: CASSLAGITGELFF.